This TCR beta chain was documented in a study of cytomegalovirus exposure and HLA in healthy donors. Study-wide background: Within an early data release were around 87 million unique TCRs drawn from HLA-typed donors. For the approximately 400 genotyped donors, 75% to 90% fell within the Caucasian-associated ancestry cluster.

As to this clone: Its antigen is unidentified.

Whole-study findings and limits: Near-uniform donor sequencing depth was presumed by presence/absence analyses. Productive rates of about 87% or about 30% were seen for most TCR beta V segments in an earlier analysis.

PCR was performed using 60 Vbeta and 13 Jbeta primers. Method: immunoSEQ multiplex PCR; TCRdb's copy keeps in-frame clones and lacks some. The sample has around 210,000 clones, roughly 81% seen once. This TCR derives from a girl aged 2 to 9 in good health and CMV-seronegative. Sequencing used PBMCs.

The CDR3 region has the DNA TGTGCCAGCAGTTACTCGTTCCCCTCCGAGGACTATGGCTACACCTTC. Amino acids: CASSYSFPSEDYGYTF. This sequence joins TRBV6-5 and TRBJ1-2; D unresolved. CDR1 is MNHEY, CDR2 SVGAGI, per germline. CDR3 length: 16 residues. The germline V and J ends were trimmed by 0 bases and 3 bases, with 14 bases remaining between them.